These 8 T cell receptor beta chains originate from one sample sequenced in a study of T cell changes during pregnancy in multiple sclerosis. The protocol was immunoSEQ multiplex PCR, while the TCRdb copy is restricted to in-frame clones and leaves out a portion. The sample has roughly 48,000 clones, 80% to 95% seen once. The sequencing used CD4+ T cells from peripheral blood mononuclear cells, collected in the second trimester of pregnancy. These receptors were collected from a female donor in good health, enrolled as a control in a pregnancy study.

The CDR3 DNA reads as TGTGCCAGCAGCTTAGGTAGCGGGATTCGCGATGAGCAGTTCTTC. Amino acid sequence: CASSLGSGIRDEQFF. The J gene is TRBJ2-1, the V gene TRBV7-2; 8 bases align to TRBD2. In germline, CDR1 is SGHTA, CDR2 FQGNSA. V shed 1 base, J shed 8 bases, and the junction held 7 bases outside the gene matches. The CDR3 totals 15 residues.

This clone was detected only once. The gene calls are TRBV9 and TRBJ1-2; a weak D match, TRBD1 (5 bases). The CDR3 has 13 amino acids. V lost 3 bases to trimming and J lost 6 bases, with 12 bases between them. The germline V gene has CDR1 SGDLS and CDR2 YYNGEE. The CDR3 here is CASSAGELHGYTF. The CDR3 nucleotides are TGTGCCAGCAGCGCGGGGGAGCTCCATGGCTACACCTTC.

The chain links TRBV15 to TRBJ2-7; D is undetermined. With 0 bases removed from V and 4 bases from J, the gap between germline ends came to 4 bases. Germline-derived CDR1 and CDR2 are LNHNV and YYDKDF (reference sequence). The CDR3 loop spans 12 amino acids. The CDR3 here is CATSRDRYEQYF. The CDR3 nucleotides read TGTGCCACCAGCAGAGACAGATACGAGCAGTACTTC.

The chain carries TRBV7-9 and TRBJ1-2; 12 bases agree with TRBD1. From germline, CDR1 is SEHNR and CDR2 FQNEAQ (reference sequence). V lost 6 bases to trimming and J lost 8 bases; unmatched junction nucleotides: 4. The CDR3 is 13 residues long. CDR3 sequence (DNA): TGTGCCAGCAGACGGGACAGGGGGCTAGGCTACACCTTC. It yields the protein CASRRDRGLGYTF.

J is TRBJ2-5 and V is TRBV11-2; the D is unclear. Trimming took off 1 base at V and 4 bases at J, with 7 bases between the two ends. The CDR3 loop spans 13 amino acids. Germline CDR1 reads SGHAT; CDR2 reads FQNNGV. CDR3 in amino acids: CASSLGHRETQYF. In nucleotides, the CDR3 is TGTGCCAGCAGCTTAGGGCATCGAGAGACCCAGTACTTC.

The CDR3 sequence: CASSVAGGQNTGELFF. CDR3 sequence (DNA): TGTGCCAGCAGCGTAGCGGGAGGACAGAACACCGGGGAGCTGTTTTTT. This sequence joins TRBV9 and TRBJ2-2, with 7 bases lining up with TRBD2. After removal of 0 bases from V and 1 base from J, the junction contained 3 bases not matched to a gene. The length of the CDR3 is 16 residues. Germline CDR1 reads SGDLS; CDR2 reads YYNGEE.

This clone was observed a single time. V gene TRBV6-5 combines with J gene TRBJ2-7; 9 nucleotides line up with TRBD1. This CDR3 has 15 residues. The V gene's germline CDR1 is MNHEY and CDR2 SVGAGI. Trimming took 0 bases from V and 3 from J; bases not matched to a gene: 3. DNA of the CDR3: TGTGCCAGCAGTTACTCGAGACAGGGGGGCTACGAGCAGTACTTC. This codes for CASSYSRQGGYEQYF.

The chain couples TRBV6-4 to TRBJ2-1, with TRBD2 as a possible D gene (6 bases). This CDR3 region has 14 residues. Trimming stripped 7 bases from V and 5 bases from J, with 15 bases between. Germline CDR1 MRHNA, CDR2 SNTAGT. The CDR3 reads CASKVVSGHNEQFF. In DNA form, the CDR3 reads TGTGCCAGCAAGGTAGTTAGCGGACACAATGAGCAGTTCTTC.